A selection of T cell receptor beta chains follows, all from one sample in a study of blood T cell repertoires in COVID-19. TCRdb's table, derived via immunoSEQ multiplex PCR, lists solely in-frame clones and lacks some. This table has 40,000 to 50,000 clones, roughly 85% appearing once. Sequencing was performed on peripheral blood. Receptors were obtained from a human donor in a cohort sampled during active COVID-19. The donor label of this sample is uncertain. CDR3s include the opening cysteine and the closing phenylalanine or tryptophan. Size tells how often a clone was seen (once, few, many) or the class of an expanded clone, and some rows leave it out.

few	TRBV28	TRBJ1-4	CASSRTGVNEKLFF
.	TRBV24-1	TRBJ2-1	CATSDNSGGLYNEQFF
.	TRBV27	TRBJ1-2	CASKDRPGYGYTF
.	TRBV30	TRBJ2-3	CAFVTGADTQYF
.	TRBV25-1	TRBJ1-4	CASSEGRQGIEKLFF
.	TRBV4-3	TRBJ1-2	CASSQDGTGVEGYTF
.	TRBV28	TRBJ1-1	CASSLTGNTEAFF
.	TRBV19	TRBJ1-5	CASSPWTGGGGNQPQHF
.	TRBV11-3	TRBJ2-1	CASSGRGSPHNEQFF
few	TRBV3-1/TRBV3-2	TRBJ1-5	CASSQAGTGGAYSNQPQHF
.	TRBV27	TRBJ1-1	CASSLYRNTEAFF
.	TRBV3-1/TRBV3-2	TRBJ2-7	CASSQIEYEQYF
once	TRBV4-1	TRBJ2-5	CASSHNGGPQGETQYF
.	TRBV28	TRBJ2-7	CASSSSGISYEQYF
.	TRBV11-2	TRBJ1-1	CASSLSGSTEAFF
.	TRBV5-4	TRBJ2-5	CASSPGGVQETQYF
few	TRBV4-1	TRBJ2-1	CASSQEKPGDEQFF
.	TRBV9	TRBJ2-5	CASSARTGDFQETQYF
.	TRBV7-2	TRBJ1-4	CASSPGQSFNEKLFF
.	TRBV18	TRBJ2-1	CASSPRTLSYNEQFF
.	TRBV7-9	TRBJ2-1	CASSASGGAYNEQFF
few	TRBV5-1	TRBJ1-6	CASTLDTRQGANSPLHF
.	TRBV5-1	TRBJ2-2	CASRPDRANGELFF
.	TRBV3-1/TRBV3-2	TRBJ1-5	CASSQERGRGNQPQHF
.	TRBV6-5	TRBJ1-6	CASSLRTGNSPLHF
.	TRBV27	TRBJ2-7	CASSLGRAYEQYF
.	TRBV3-1/TRBV3-2	TRBJ1-4	CASSRRGMRNEKLFF
.	TRBV5-1	TRBJ2-3	CASTTGASGGTDTQYF
.	TRBV27	TRBJ2-7	CASSQQGEGEQYF
.	TRBV6-2/TRBV6-3	TRBJ2-1	CASSEGGAEQFF
.	TRBV7-2	TRBJ2-7	CASSLTSGGVDEQYF
.	TRBV2	TRBJ2-3	CASNEISTDTQYF
.	TRBV12-3/TRBV12-4	TRBJ2-3	CASSFLGAQMYF
few	TRBV29-1	TRBJ1-1	CSVNRGNTEAFF